The TCR beta chain described here comes from a study of CD8 T cells in Susac syndrome. From blood CD8+ and CD4+ T cells, the TCR beta chain was sequenced. Negative isolation was applied to CD8+ and CD4+ T cells, and FACS enrichment was applied to TEMRA cells. A quantity of about 0.5 to 1 ug RNA underwent reverse transcription using random hexamers. Multiplex PCR with immunoSEQ amplified the TCR beta CDR3 across 54 Vbeta and 13 Jbeta. TCRdb independently ran MiXCR on the immunoSEQ multiplex PCR reads; one entry per CDR3 protein. This sample has over 150,000 distinct CDR3 sequences, with roughly 96% found just once. The length of the CDR3 is 14 residues. Germline trimming cut 6 bases from V and 6 bases from J; bases unmatched to any gene: 8.

This clonotype was sampled from a human donor with multiple sclerosis. Input material: CD4+ T cells from PBMCs. The chain couples TRBV12-3 or TRBV12-4 to TRBJ1-5; TRBD1 aligns across 7 bases. The CDR3 loop is CASRFEGASQPQHF. CDR3 nucleotides: TGTGCCAGCAGATTCGAGGGGGCAAGTCAGCCCCAGCATTTT.